The rows below give T cell receptor beta chains drawn from one sample of a study of glioma-infiltrating T cells. Each CDR3 protein is one row after TCRdb ran MiXCR on the multiplex PCR reads. The sample lists under 130,000 distinct CDR3 sequences; 25% to 35% were seen once. Sequences were obtained from glioma tissue, nonneoplastic brain tissue, or PBMCs (not recorded which). These receptors all stem from a human donor with low-grade glioma or glioblastoma, undergoing nonglioma brain surgery, or in good health (not recorded which). Both conserved end residues are part of each CDR3. The order of the fields is V gene, J gene, clone size, D gene, CDR3 protein, CDR3 DNA. D genes are given only for firm matches. Some rows mark clone size as missing; the rest say once, few, many or name a class of expanded clone.

>TRBV28|TRBJ2-6|.|.
CASQTAGANVMTF
TGTGCCAGTCAAACAGCAGGGGCCAACGTCATGACTTTC
>TRBV7-2|TRBJ2-1|many|TRBD2
CASSLVLAGVEQFF
TGTGCCAGCAGCTTAGTTCTAGCGGGGGTGGAGCAGTTCTTC
>TRBV27|TRBJ2-3|medium-sized|.
CASSLRFTSTDTQYF
TGTGCCAGCAGTTTAAGATTTACTAGCACAGATACGCAGTATTTT
>TRBV4-1|TRBJ2-3|.|.
CASSQGGGSTDTQYF
TGCGCCAGCAGCCAAGGGGGGGGCAGCACAGATACGCAGTATTTT
>TRBV7-6|TRBJ2-3|many|TRBD2
CASSLRTSGTDTQYF
TGTGCCAGCAGCCTCAGGACTAGCGGCACAGATACGCAGTATTTT
>TRBV11-1|TRBJ2-2|.|.
CASSLVNTGELFF
TGTGCCAGCAGCTTAGTGAACACCGGGGAGCTGTTTTTT
>TRBV5-4|TRBJ1-1|.|.
CASSSSRDGLKTFF
TGTGCCAGCAGCTCATCACGAGACGGGCTTAAGACTTTCTTT
>TRBV3-1|TRBJ2-5|many|.
CASSRLEETQYF
TGTGCCAGCAGCCGGCTGGAAGAGACCCAGTACTTC
>TRBV12-3/TRBV12-4|TRBJ2-2|few|.
CASRYSRTGELFF
TGTGCCAGCAGATACTCCAGGACCGGGGAGCTGTTTTTT
>TRBV27|TRBJ2-3|.|.
CASRKNPGAPNQPQYF
TGTGCCAGCAGAAAAAACCCAGGGGCTCCCAATCAGCCCCAGTATTTT
>TRBV15|TRBJ2-1|few|.
CATSGGGGGGFF
TGTGCCACCAGCGGAGGAGGAGGGGGAGGGTTCTTC
>TRBV6-1|TRBJ1-5|many|.
CASSVGGSSNQPQHF
TGTGCCAGCAGTGTAGGAGGTAGTAGCAATCAGCCCCAGCATTTT
>TRBV10-3|TRBJ2-5|.|TRBD2
CASTGTSGGETQYF
TGTGCCAGTACCGGGACTAGCGGGGGAGAGACCCAGTACTTC
>TRBV6-6|TRBJ2-2|many|.
CASSYSTGNTGELFF
TGTGCCAGCAGTTACTCAACGGGGAACACCGGGGAGCTGTTTTTT
>TRBV6-1|TRBJ2-7|many|TRBD1
CASRPTGGGEQYF
TGTGCCAGCAGGCCGACAGGGGGCGGCGAGCAGTACTTC
>TRBV7-2|TRBJ1-5|many|TRBD1
CASRWTGDQPQHF
TGTGCCAGCAGGTGGACAGGGGATCAGCCCCAGCATTTT
>TRBV20-1|TRBJ2-1|many|TRBD1
CSADSGTGRRDNEQFF
TGCAGTGCCGACTCCGGGACAGGGCGAAGAGACAATGAGCAGTTCTTC
>TRBV6-1|TRBJ1-2|many|.
CASSENGYTF
TGTGCCAGCAGCGAGAATGGCTACACCTTC
>TRBV7-9|TRBJ2-1|.|TRBD1
CATPGQGYNEKFF
TGTGCCACTCCGGGACAGGGGTACAATGAGAAGTTCTTC
>TRBV20-1|TRBJ1-5|many|.
CSVEKAAVNQPQHF
TGCAGTGTCGAGAAGGCAGCCGTGAATCAGCCCCAGCATTTT
>TRBV11-2|TRBJ1-4|few|.
CASSKLALGQEKLFF
TGTGCCAGCAGCAAGTTGGCACTAGGTCAAGAAAAACTGTTTTTT
>TRBV19|TRBJ2-1|many|TRBD2
CASSLTSGGPNNEQFF
TGTGCCAGTAGTCTGACTAGCGGGGGGCCCAACAATGAGCAGTTCTTC
>TRBV6-1|TRBJ1-5|once|.
CASKETGRNNRPQHF
TGTGCCAGCAAGGAGACAGGACGTAACAATCGGCCCCAGCATTTT
>TRBV27|TRBJ2-5|many|.
CASSSLGAQKETQYF
TGTGCCAGCAGTTCCCTCGGTGCACAGAAAGAGACCCAGTACTTC
>TRBV6-1|TRBJ1-1|many|.
CASRFRNTEAFF
TGTGCCAGCAGATTTAGGAACACTGAAGCTTTCTTT
>TRBV7-3|TRBJ2-7|many|.
CASSLTGEDLYEQYF
TGTGCCAGCAGCTTAACGGGAGAGGATCTCTACGAGCAGTACTTC
>TRBV20-1|TRBJ2-3|many|.
CSARDSTQYF
TGCAGTGCTAGGGACTCTACGCAGTATTTT
>TRBV11-3|TRBJ1-1|.|.
CASSLGGDGPNTEAFF
TGTGCCAGCAGCTTGGGGGGGGACGGGCCGAACACTGAAGCTTTCTTT
>TRBV28|TRBJ2-3|few|TRBD2
CASSSPGTSGGARPDTQYF
TGTGCCAGCAGTTCCCCAGGGACTAGCGGGGGGGCCAGGCCAGATACGCAGTATTTT